Described below is a single TCR beta chain sequence and its context. These data originate in a study of Graves' ophthalmopathy and Graves' hyperthyroidism. Per germline, CDR1 MGHDK and CDR2 SYGVNS. This CDR3 is 11 amino acids long. A duration under 3 months, NOSPECS ≥4, CAS ≥3 and moderate-to-severe activity characterized the donors with ophthalmopathy. Amplification targeted the TCR beta CDR3 regions, with RNA transcripts as the source material. The workflow started with a first-round RT-PCR run with HTBI primers and then moved on to a second-round multiplex PCR. One entry per CDR3 protein results from TCRdb running MiXCR on the multiplex PCR reads. The sample carries hundreds of thousands of distinct CDR3 sequences, 35% to 50% recorded once.

Material for sequencing was peripheral blood. The chain recombines TRBV25-1 with TRBJ1-6; D gene ambiguous. This receptor was identified in an adult man with Graves' ophthalmopathy. As DNA, the CDR3 is TGTGACAGAACCTATAATTCACCCCTCCACTTT. Its translation: CDRTYNSPLHF. Full variable domain (outside the CDR3, taken from reference TRBV25-1 and TRBJ1-6): EADIYQTPRYLVIGTGKKITLECSQTMGHDKMYWYQQDPGMELHLIHYSYGVNSTEKGDLSSESTVSRIRTEHFPLTLESARPSHTSQYLCDRTYNSPLHFGNGTRLTVT.